The 21 T cell receptor beta chains presented below share a single source sample, sequenced in a study of shared clonotypes between healthy human individuals. The method was immunoSEQ multiplex PCR; TCRdb's version includes in-frame clones alone and lacks a portion of them. Seen here are approximately 2,200,000 clones, about 92% observed once, and the top ten hold about 1.5%. Positively selected for CCR7, the CD45RO-negative cells used as naive CD8 cells excluded terminally differentiated effector memory CD45RA+ cells. The sample consisted of naive CD8+ T cells from PBMCs. The receptors originated from a man aged 18 to 30 in good health. Some clones in this sample may be carry-over from other donors' samples.

The CDR3 here is CASSLDSGQVHGYTF. CDR3 DNA: TGTGCCAGCAGCTTAGATTCGGGACAGGTGCATGGCTACACCTTC. The V call is TRBV7-9, the J call TRBJ1-2, with 8 bases matching TRBD1. Germline assignment: CDR1 SEHNR and CDR2 FQNEAQ (reference sequence). The CDR3 contains 15 residues. J lost 6 bases, V lost 1 base, and 7 bases had no gene match.

About this clone itself: Within the sample, other DNA sequences also encode this same CDR3. The chain is built from TRBV4-1 and TRBJ1-2; D gene ambiguous. The CDR3 loop spans 14 amino acids. Trimming removed 1 base from V and 3 bases from J, with 9 bases in between. Germline V lookup: CDR1 MGHRA, CDR2 YSYEKL. For the CDR3, the DNA is TGCGCCAGCAGCCAAGTCGCAGGTGACTATGGCTACACCTTC. It encodes CASSQVAGDYGYTF.

This clone has only one observation. This chain uses TRBV13 with TRBJ2-5, with D tentatively TRBD1 or TRBD2 (5 bases each). In germline, CDR1 is PRHDT, CDR2 FYEKMQ (reference sequence). The CDR3 has 14 amino acids. V was pared by 6 bases and J by 3 bases, with 14 bases between. The CDR3 DNA follows: TGTGCCAGCAGTATCAATAGAGGGGAAGAGACCCAGTACTTC. Translated: CASSINRGEETQYF. Drawing the rest from reference TRBV13 and TRBJ2-5, the complete variable domain is AAGVIQSPRHLIKEKRETATLKCYPIPRHDTVYWYQQGPGQDPQFLISFYEKMQSDKGSIPDRFSAQQFSDYHSELNMSSLELGDSALYFCASSINRGEETQYFGPGTRLLVL.

This chain links TRBV19 with TRBJ2-2; D not certain. CDR1 is LNHDA, CDR2 SQIVND, per germline (reference sequence). Trimming took off 10 bases at V and 1 base at J, with 10 bases between the two ends. The CDR3 length is 13 residues. CDR3 sequence reads: CATRGRNTGELFF. CDR3 DNA: TGTGCCACTAGAGGTAGGAACACCGGGGAGCTGTTTTTT.

V gene TRBV29-1 combines with J gene TRBJ2-2, with 8 bases lining up with TRBD2. Germline loops: CDR1 SQVTM, CDR2 ANQGSEA. The CDR3 covers 13 residues. V was clipped by 7 bases and J by 6 bases; unmatched bases: 7. CDR3 residues: CSARVAGPGELFF. The CDR3 coding sequence is TGCAGCGCCCGGGTAGCGGGACCCGGGGAGCTGTTTTTT.

The chain links TRBV7-6 to TRBJ2-7; 8 nucleotides align to TRBD1. Per germline, CDR1 SGHVS and CDR2 FNYEAQ. V was pared by 3 bases and J by 3 bases, with 10 bases of the junction left unmatched. This CDR3 region has 16 residues. CDR3 loop: CASSFAEGTGHYEQYF. The CDR3 DNA reads as TGTGCCAGCAGCTTCGCCGAGGGGACAGGCCACTACGAGCAGTACTTC.

V is TRBV19 and J is TRBJ1-5, with D maybe TRBD1 (6 bases). The CDR3 loop spans 15 amino acids. Per germline, CDR1 LNHDA and CDR2 SQIVND (reference sequence). The V end was cut by 1 base, the J end by 5 bases, with 12 bases between. The CDR3: CASSIGSGGYQPQHF. CDR3 coding DNA: TGTGCCAGTAGTATAGGGTCCGGGGGCTATCAGCCCCAGCATTTT.

This clone was picked up a small number of times. The chain has TRBV15 and TRBJ1-5; tentatively, D is TRBD1 (5 bases). The CDR3 contains 13 residues. V lost 8 bases to trimming and J lost 1 base, with 9 bases between them. Germline CDR1 LNHNV, CDR2 YYDKDF (reference sequence). The CDR3 DNA sequence: TGTGCCACCTCGGACACGAGCAATCAGCCCCAGCATTTT. This encodes CATSDTSNQPQHF. The full variable domain, rest sourced from reference TRBV15 and TRBJ1-5, is DAMVIQNPRYQVTQFGKPVTLSCSQTLNHNVMYWYQQKSSQAPKLLFHYYDKDFNNEADTPDNFQSRRPNTSFCFLDIRSPGLGDTAMYLCATSDTSNQPQHFGDGTRLSIL.

The rearrangement links TRBV5-6 to TRBJ2-7, with unresolved D. This CDR3 region has 11 residues. V lost 3 bases, J lost 4 bases, and 5 bases lay in between. CDR1 SGHDT and CDR2 YYEEEE come from the germline V gene. The CDR3 protein is CASSSQYEQYF. The CDR3 DNA sequence: TGTGCCAGCAGCTCCCAATACGAGCAGTACTTC.

V gene TRBV7-8 combines with J gene TRBJ2-7; a possible D gene is TRBD2 (6 bases). From germline, CDR1 is SGHVS and CDR2 FQNEAQ. V lost 5 bases, J lost 6 bases, and 14 bases lay in between. CDR3 size: 13 residues. Here the CDR3 reads CASSTRDSPEQYF. The CDR3 DNA sequence: TGTGCCAGCAGCACCCGGGACTCACCCGAGCAGTACTTC.

The chain links TRBV28 to TRBJ2-7, with D perhaps matching TRBD1 (5 bases). Trimming pared 2 bases from V and 3 bases from J, leaving 11 bases between. Germline CDR1 reads MDHEN; CDR2 reads SYDVKM. The CDR3 sequence is 14 residues long. The CDR3 reads CASSLGAWDYEQYF. The CDR3 DNA follows: TGTGCCAGCAGTTTAGGGGCGTGGGACTACGAGCAGTACTTC. The full variable domain, rest sourced from reference TRBV28 and TRBJ2-7, is DVKVTQSSRYLVKRTGEKVFLECVQDMDHENMFWYRQDPGLGLRLIYFSYDVKMKEKGDIPEGYSVSREKKERFSLILESASTNQTSMYLCASSLGAWDYEQYFGPGTRLTVT.

The rearrangement joins TRBV7-9 to TRBJ2-7, with 8 bases matching TRBD1. CDR1 SEHNR and CDR2 FQNEAQ come from the germline V gene (reference sequence). CDR3 length: 13 amino acids. J gave up 6 bases and V 3 bases, and 4 bases lay outside the gene matches. In DNA form, the CDR3 reads TGTGCCAGCAGCTTTCCAGGGGGCCGCGAGCAGTACTTC. Translating it yields CASSFPGGREQYF.

The rearrangement links TRBV7-9 to TRBJ2-3; the D gene is possibly TRBD1 (5 bases). The CDR3 spans 14 residues. Looked up from germline, CDR1 is SEHNR and CDR2 is FQNEAQ (reference sequence). V was shortened by 4 bases and J by 6 bases, with 14 bases between the two germline ends. CDR3 sequence: CASSWTNTADTQYF. For the CDR3, the DNA is TGTGCCAGCAGCTGGACAAATACGGCGGATACGCAGTATTTT.

The chain couples TRBV19 to TRBJ2-2; D unresolved. The V gene's germline CDR1 is LNHDA and CDR2 SQIVND (reference sequence). CDR3 size: 17 residues. Trimming stripped 5 bases from V and 1 base from J, with 17 bases between. CDR3 in DNA: TGTGCCAGTAGTTCTATGAACAGACTTCTGAACACCGGGGAGCTGTTTTTT. This codes for CASSSMNRLLNTGELFF.

The chain employs TRBV2 and TRBJ1-3, with D possibly being TRBD1 (6 bases). From germline, CDR1 is SNHLY and CDR2 FYNNEI. The CDR3 spans 15 residues. Trimming took off 11 bases at V and 0 bases at J, with 17 bases between the two ends. CDR3 sequence: CAVGGNPVSGNTIYF. The CDR3 DNA is TGTGCCGTCGGGGGCAATCCGGTCTCTGGAAACACCATATATTTT.

The rearrangement uses TRBV14 and TRBJ2-7, with TRBD2 matching over 13 bases. The CDR3 sequence is 22 residues long. The germline gives CDR1 SGHDN, CDR2 FVKESK. V shed 1 base and J 4 bases; nucleotides not matched to a gene: 22. The CDR3 coding sequence is TGTGCCAGCAGCCAAGCCTCCTCCGGACTAGCGGGAGTTGGGTCGTGGTTTTACGAGCAGTACTTC. Amino acid sequence: CASSQASSGLAGVGSWFYEQYF.

The chain joins TRBV5-4 to TRBJ2-7, with D tentatively TRBD2 (6 bases). V was pared by 4 bases and J by 4 bases, with 21 bases between. Germline CDR1 is SGHNT and CDR2 is YYREEE (reference sequence). The CDR3 runs 16 residues. CDR3: CASSPPGTPDPYEQYF. In DNA, the CDR3 is TGTGCCAGCAGCCCCCCCGGGACTCCAGACCCTTACGAGCAGTACTTC. Using reference TRBV5-4 and TRBJ2-7 for the parts outside the CDR3, the full variable domain is ETGVTQSPTHLIKTRGQQVTLRCSSQSGHNTVSWYQQALGQGPQFIFQYYREEENGRGNFPPRFSGLQFPNYSSELNVNALELDDSALYLCASSPPGTPDPYEQYFGPGTRLTVT.

The V and J genes are TRBV15 and TRBJ2-7; D unresolved. The length of the CDR3 is 18 residues. In germline, CDR1 is LNHNV, CDR2 YYDKDF (reference sequence). The V end lost 0 bases, the J end lost 0 bases, and 18 bases lay between the germline ends. The CDR3 spells CATSRDSPPDELSYEQYF. CDR3 nucleotide sequence: TGTGCCACCAGCAGAGATTCCCCGCCGGACGAACTCTCCTACGAGCAGTACTTC.

The chain uses TRBV6-1 and TRBJ1-1, with TRBD1 matching over 8 bases. The CDR3 is 15 residues long. The V gene's germline CDR1 is MNHNS and CDR2 SASEGT. The junction had 6 bases not matched to a gene; V was cut back by 6 bases and J by 0 bases. The CDR3: CASRETGVMNTEAFF. DNA of the CDR3: TGTGCCAGCAGGGAGACAGGGGTCATGAACACTGAAGCTTTCTTT.

This rearrangement joins TRBV11-2 to TRBJ2-7; D unresolved. CDR1 is SGHAT and CDR2 is FQNNGV in the germline V gene. Trimming removed 5 bases from V and 6 bases from J, with 11 bases in between. This CDR3 is built from 12 residues. CDR3 DNA sequence: TGTGCCAGCAGCCAGGCGGCAGCCGAGCAGTACTTC. It is translated as CASSQAAAEQYF.

The chain joins TRBV28 to TRBJ2-1; TRBD2 aligns across 8 bases. The CDR3 runs to 13 residues. In germline, CDR1 is MDHEN, CDR2 SYDVKM. Trimming took 6 bases from V and 5 from J; bases not matched to a gene: 3. CDR3 in amino acids: CASRIAGNNEQFF. The CDR3 bases are TGTGCCAGCAGAATAGCGGGGAACAATGAGCAGTTCTTC.